The 27 T cell receptor beta chains below were found in one sample sequenced in a study of shared clonotypes between healthy human individuals. Clones were sequenced by immunoSEQ multiplex PCR, and TCRdb holds only the in-frame ones, with some missing. Altogether about 2.2 million clones are present, 93% being singletons, with the ten largest covering around 1.7%. CD45RO-negative, CCR7-positively selected cells formed the naive CD8 fraction, excluding terminally differentiated effector memory CD45RA+ cells. Sequenced input: naive CD8+ T cells from PBMCs. The receptors were gathered from a young man in good health. Some clones in this sample may be carry-over from other donors' samples.

The chain uses TRBV7-8 and TRBJ2-1; 8 nucleotides match TRBD2. Germline V gene sequence: CDR1 SGHVS, CDR2 FQNEAQ. The CDR3 has 16 residues. V trimming: 5 bases; J trimming: 3 bases; junction bases outside the gene matches: 9. For the CDR3, the DNA is TGTGCCAGCAGCCCTGACTTGAGCGGGAGCTACAATGAGCAGTTCTTC. It specifies CASSPDLSGSYNEQFF.

In the case of this clone: This same CDR3 is encoded by further DNA sequences in the sample. V and J are TRBV6-5 and TRBJ2-3; no definite D call. Trimming removed 0 bases from V and 0 bases from J, with 7 bases in between. This CDR3 is 15 amino acids long. CDR1 and CDR2 (germline): MNHEY, SVGAGI. Here the CDR3 DNA reads TGTGCCAGCAGTTACTCGGGTAGTAGCACAGATACGCAGTATTTT. This codes for CASSYSGSSTDTQYF.

The rearrangement joins TRBV21-1 to TRBJ2-5; the D segment call TRBD1 is taken from the table without a DNA check. TRBV21-1 is classified as a pseudogene. CDR3 length: 14 residues. CDR3 bases: TGTGCCAGCAGCAAAGGAACAGGGGAAGAGACCCAGTACTTC. It specifies CASSKGTGEETQYF.

V is TRBV27 and J is TRBJ2-7; D not certain. The V end was cut by 4 bases, the J end by 2 bases, with 15 bases between. The CDR3 runs to 15 residues. Per germline, CDR1 MNHEY and CDR2 SMNVEV (reference sequence). CDR3 loop: CASSSPRTQAYEQYF. The CDR3 DNA reads TGTGCCAGCAGTTCCCCAAGGACGCAAGCCTACGAGCAGTACTTC.

On this clone: The same CDR3 also results from other DNA sequences found in this sample. This chain joins TRBV7-9 and TRBJ2-7; TRBD2 is a possible D gene (6 bases). The V end was cut by 4 bases, the J end by 3 bases, with 13 bases between. The length of the CDR3 is 14 residues. Per the germline V gene, CDR1 is SEHNR and CDR2 is FQNEAQ (reference sequence). The CDR3 sequence: CASSSRDSYYEQYF. Written as DNA, the CDR3 is TGTGCCAGCAGCTCTAGGGACTCTTACTACGAGCAGTACTTC.

The chain combines TRBV10-3 with TRBJ1-1, with a possible D match to TRBD1 (5 bases). CDR3 length: 13 amino acids. Germline CDR1 is ENHRY and CDR2 is SYGVKD. The germline V and J ends were trimmed by 4 bases and 4 bases, with 10 bases remaining between them. CDR3 protein: CAISGVGGTEAFF. CDR3 nucleotide sequence: TGTGCCATCAGTGGTGTGGGGGGCACTGAAGCTTTCTTT.

The chain combines TRBV19 with TRBJ1-2; D is perhaps TRBD1 (6 bases). Deletions cut 10 bases from V and 1 base from J, with 19 bases between. Per germline, CDR1 LNHDA and CDR2 SQIVND (reference sequence). The CDR3 length is 15 residues. CDR3 bases: TGTGCCACCAAAATTGAACAGGGAATTAACTATGGCTACACCTTC. Translating gives CATKIEQGINYGYTF.

The chain links TRBV6-6 to TRBJ2-7; a weak D match, TRBD2 (6 bases). In germline, CDR1 is MNHNY, CDR2 SVGAGI (reference sequence). The CDR3 covers 14 residues. The V end was cut by 3 bases, the J end by 3 bases, with 12 bases between. The CDR3 here is CASSYALANYEQYF. The CDR3 DNA is TGTGCCAGCAGTTATGCTCTAGCGAACTACGAGCAGTACTTC.

Turning to this clone: Other DNA sequences within the sample encode an identical CDR3. The V call is TRBV6-1, the J call TRBJ2-7; weak D call: TRBD1 (5 bases). The CDR3 is made up of 13 amino acids. Trimming shortened V by 3 bases and J by 2 bases, and 8 bases separated the two germline ends. Germline V gives CDR1 MNHNS, CDR2 SASEGT. CDR3 sequence (DNA): TGTGCCAGCAGTGATAGGGGAACCTACGAGCAGTACTTC. Its protein is CASSDRGTYEQYF.

The chain is built from TRBV9 and TRBJ2-1; either TRBD1 or TRBD2 may fit D (5 bases each). The CDR3 is 16 residues long. V lost 0 bases, J lost 8 bases, and 18 bases lay in between. The V gene's germline CDR1 is SGDLS and CDR2 YYNGEE. The CDR3 protein is CASSVVRDPGRHEQFF. DNA for the CDR3: TGTGCCAGCAGCGTAGTAAGGGACCCAGGAAGGCATGAGCAGTTCTTC.

The chain recombines TRBV6-1 with TRBJ2-7, with D possibly matching TRBD2 (5 bases). In germline, CDR1 is MNHNS, CDR2 SASEGT. Trimming pared 4 bases from V and 2 bases from J, leaving 12 bases between. This CDR3 has 14 amino acids. The CDR3 protein is CASSAARGTYEQYF. The CDR3 DNA reads TGTGCCAGCAGTGCGGCCAGAGGGACCTACGAGCAGTACTTC.

The chain combines TRBV5-1 with TRBJ2-3; D unresolved. Germline CDR1 reads SGHRS; CDR2 reads YFSETQ. The ends were cut back, 1 base at V and 1 base at J, with 10 bases in the middle. The CDR3 covers 15 residues. Written as DNA, the CDR3 is TGCGCCAGCAGCTTGACTAATAGTCGCACAGATACGCAGTATTTT. This sequence encodes CASSLTNSRTDTQYF. Together with reference TRBV5-1 and TRBJ2-3, the CDR3 gives the full variable domain: KAGVTQTPRYLIKTRGQQVTLSCSPISGHRSVSWYQQTPGQGLQFLFEYFSETQRNKGNFPGRFSGRQFSNSRSEMNVSTLELGDSALYLCASSLTNSRTDTQYFGPGTRLTVL.

The chain recombines TRBV9 with TRBJ2-7; weak D call: TRBD2 (6 bases). Trimming removed 0 bases from V and 4 bases from J, with 11 bases in between. Germline V gene lookup returns CDR1 SGDLS and CDR2 YYNGEE. The length of the CDR3 is 14 residues. The CDR3 DNA reads TGTGCCAGCAGCGTAGCGGAGGGAAGGTACGAGCAGTACTTC. This translates into CASSVAEGRYEQYF. The whole variable domain, filled in from reference TRBV9 and TRBJ2-7, reads DSGVTQTPKHLITATGQRVTLRCSPRSGDLSVYWYQQSLDQGLQFLIQYYNGEERAKGNILERFSAQQFPDLHSELNLSSLELGDSALYFCASSVAEGRYEQYFGPGTRLTVT.

This sequence joins TRBV5-1 and TRBJ2-1; the D is unclear. From germline, CDR1 is SGHRS and CDR2 YFSETQ. Trimming took off 0 bases at V and 0 bases at J, with 10 bases between the two ends. The length of the CDR3 is 16 residues. CDR3 region: CASSLGQLSSYNEQFF. In DNA, the CDR3 is TGCGCCAGCAGCTTGGGGCAGTTGAGCTCCTACAATGAGCAGTTCTTC.

The chain couples TRBV7-9 to TRBJ2-3; maybe TRBD1 (7 bases). Trimming left V 3 bases short and J 3 bases short, with 10 bases between. This CDR3 contains 14 residues. Germline V gene lookup returns CDR1 SEHNR and CDR2 FQNEAQ (reference sequence). The CDR3 loop is CASSLTGRTDTQYF. The CDR3, as DNA: TGTGCCAGCAGCTTGACAGGGAGGACAGATACGCAGTATTTT.

This clone has just one count. The chain combines TRBV4-1 with TRBJ2-1; either TRBD1 or TRBD2 may fit D (5 bases each). CDR3 length: 13 amino acids. Germline V lookup: CDR1 MGHRA, CDR2 YSYEKL. V lost 4 bases, J lost 8 bases, and 12 bases lay in between. The CDR3 DNA reads TGCGCCAGCAGCCTTTGGGACGAGTATGAGCAGTTCTTC. Its translation: CASSLWDEYEQFF.

V is TRBV10-3 and J is TRBJ2-1; tentatively, D is TRBD1 or TRBD2 (5 bases each). The V end was cut by 4 bases, the J end by 6 bases, with 13 bases between. In germline, CDR1 is ENHRY, CDR2 SYGVKD. The CDR3 runs to 14 residues. The CDR3 region is CAISGWDGTNEQFF. The CDR3 nucleotides are TGTGCCATCAGTGGATGGGACGGGACCAATGAGCAGTTCTTC.

This chain uses TRBV15 with TRBJ2-4, with D unclear. With 0 bases removed from V and 0 bases from J, the gap between germline ends came to 6 bases. This CDR3 has 15 amino acids. Germline V gene data show CDR1 as LNHNV and CDR2 as YYDKDF (reference sequence). The DNA of the CDR3 is TGTGCCACCAGCAGAGATGCCATAGCCAAAAACATTCAGTACTTC. This sequence encodes CATSRDAIAKNIQYF.

The chain uses TRBV9 and TRBJ2-2; TRBD1 aligns across 9 bases. V gave up 4 bases and J gave up 0 bases; unmatched junction bases: 13. Germline V CDR1 and CDR2: SGDLS, YYNGEE. The length of the CDR3 is 19 residues. CDR3 residues: CASSKRTGAYKPNTGELFF. In DNA, the CDR3 is TGTGCCAGCAGCAAACGGACAGGGGCCTATAAGCCGAACACCGGGGAGCTGTTTTTT. Full variable domain (outside the CDR3, taken from reference TRBV9 and TRBJ2-2): DSGVTQTPKHLITATGQRVTLRCSPRSGDLSVYWYQQSLDQGLQFLIQYYNGEERAKGNILERFSAQQFPDLHSELNLSSLELGDSALYFCASSKRTGAYKPNTGELFFGEGSRLTVL.

The chain links TRBV7-3 to TRBJ1-1, with 10 positions matching TRBD1. The CDR3 has 14 residues. Germline V lookup: CDR1 SGHTA, CDR2 FQGTGA. V gave up 5 bases and J gave up 3 bases; unmatched junction bases: 3. The DNA for the CDR3 is TGTGCCAGCAGCCCGACAGGGGGCTACACTGAAGCTTTCTTT. Its translation is CASSPTGGYTEAFF.

CDR3 nucleotides: TGCGCCAGCAGCCAAGGAGAGGGCCAGGAGTACGAGCAGTACTTC. Translating gives CASSQGEGQEYEQYF. J is TRBJ2-7 and V is TRBV4-3, with D perhaps matching TRBD2 (5 bases). Trimming left V 1 base short and J 4 bases short, with 14 bases between. From germline, CDR1 is LGHNA and CDR2 YSLEER. The CDR3 is 15 residues long.

The V and J genes are TRBV5-1 and TRBJ2-7, with 13 nucleotides matching TRBD2. The CDR3 loop spans 15 amino acids. Per the germline V gene, CDR1 is SGHRS and CDR2 is YFSETQ. V dropped 4 bases and J dropped 3; count of bases not matched to a gene: 4. The CDR3 reads CASSPGTSGIYEQYF. CDR3 in DNA: TGCGCCAGCAGCCCTGGGACTAGCGGGATCTACGAGCAGTACTTC.

This clone has only a few counts. The rearrangement uses TRBV19 and TRBJ1-5; the D gene is possibly TRBD1 (6 bases). Trimming stripped 7 bases from V and 4 bases from J, with 14 bases between. Per germline, CDR1 LNHDA and CDR2 SQIVND (reference sequence). This CDR3 contains 14 residues. The CDR3 DNA sequence: TGTGCCAGTACCATGAAGGGACAAAATCAGCCCCAGCATTTT. It specifies CASTMKGQNQPQHF.

This rearrangement joins TRBV27 to TRBJ2-3; TRBD2 matches at 11 bases. This CDR3 comprises 15 residues. V shed 6 bases, J shed 4 bases, and the junction held 6 bases outside the gene matches. Germline V gene lookup returns CDR1 MNHEY and CDR2 SMNVEV (reference sequence). CDR3 in amino acids: CASRIAGGWADTQYF. The CDR3 nucleotides are TGTGCCAGCAGAATAGCGGGAGGGTGGGCAGATACGCAGTATTTT.

The chain employs TRBV21-1 and TRBJ2-2; the DNA was not compared with TRBD2, the D call given in the table. TRBV21-1 is annotated as a pseudogene. CDR3 length: 15 residues. The CDR3 sequence: CASRPRGMNTGELFF. In nucleotides, the CDR3 is TGTGCCAGCCGCCCCCGGGGGATGAACACCGGGGAGCTGTTTTTT.

The rearrangement joins TRBV27 to TRBJ2-1, with 12 positions matching TRBD2. V trimming: 2 bases; J trimming: 8 bases; junction bases outside the gene matches: 7. The CDR3 consists of 16 residues. Germline CDR1 reads MNHEY; CDR2 reads SMNVEV (reference sequence). The CDR3: CASSLGASGRAYEQFF. The CDR3 DNA is TGTGCCAGCAGTTTAGGGGCTAGCGGGAGGGCCTATGAGCAGTTCTTC.

About this clone: Different DNA sequences within this sample yield the same CDR3. V usage is TRBV19 and J usage is TRBJ2-7; D not certain. This CDR3 comprises 12 residues. Trimming removed 1 base from V and 4 bases from J, with 5 bases in between. The germline V gene encodes CDR1 LNHDA and CDR2 SQIVND (reference sequence). The CDR3 DNA sequence: TGTGCCAGTAGTATAGGCCCATACGAGCAGTACTTC. Residues: CASSIGPYEQYF.